The source of this T cell receptor (beta chain) is a study of CD8+CD57+ T cells in acquired aplastic anemia. Template material for TCR beta VDJ and CDR3 profiling consisted of genomic DNA. TCRdb re-analysed the reads in MiXCR, keeping a single row per CDR3 protein. Of about 120,000 distinct CDR3 sequences listed, 50% to 60% are singletons. Trimming took off 2 bases at V and 10 bases at J, with 11 bases between the two ends. The CDR3 has 12 amino acids. Germline CDR1 reads SGHTA; CDR2 reads FQGNSA. Previously, flow cytometry had revealed CD8+CD57+ cell expansion in the patients chosen for sequencing. V usage is TRBV7-2 and J usage is TRBJ1-2; D is possibly TRBD1 (6 bases). This receptor was taken from a human donor with aplastic anemia. Sequenced material: sorted CD4+, CD8+, or CD8+CD57+ T cells (not recorded which) from PBMCs. The CDR3 region is CASSLRDNYYTF. Here the CDR3 DNA reads TGTGCCAGCAGCTTAAGGGACAATTACTACACCTTC.